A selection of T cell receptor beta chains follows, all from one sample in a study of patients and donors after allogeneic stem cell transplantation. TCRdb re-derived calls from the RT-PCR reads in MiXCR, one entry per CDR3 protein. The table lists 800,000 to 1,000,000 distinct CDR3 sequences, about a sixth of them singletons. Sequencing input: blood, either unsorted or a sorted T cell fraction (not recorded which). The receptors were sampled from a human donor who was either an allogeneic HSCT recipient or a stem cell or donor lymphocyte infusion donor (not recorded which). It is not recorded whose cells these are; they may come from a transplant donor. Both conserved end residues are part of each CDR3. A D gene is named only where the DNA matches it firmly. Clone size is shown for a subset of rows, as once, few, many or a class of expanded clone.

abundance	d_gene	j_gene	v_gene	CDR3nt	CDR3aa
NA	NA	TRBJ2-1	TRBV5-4	TGTGCCAGCAGCTCTGAGGCGATTGAGCAGTTCTTC	CASSSEAIEQFF
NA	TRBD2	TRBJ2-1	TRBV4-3	TGCGCCAGCAGCCAACTAGCGGGGGGAGGAAATGAGCAGTTCTTC	CASSQLAGGGNEQFF
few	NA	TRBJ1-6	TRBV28	TGTGCCAGCAGTATTAAACCACCCCTCCACTTT	CASSIKPPLHF
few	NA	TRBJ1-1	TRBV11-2	TGTGCCAGCAGCTTAGTCGGGGGGCCCATGAACACTGAAGCTTTCTTT	CASSLVGGPMNTEAFF
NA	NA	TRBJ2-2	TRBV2	TGTGCCAGCAGCCCCTCGGGGGCCGGGGAGCTGTTTTTT	CASSPSGAGELFF
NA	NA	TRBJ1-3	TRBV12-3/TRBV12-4	TGTGCCAGCAGTCCGGCGGCGCGCGGAAACACCATATATTTT	CASSPAARGNTIYF
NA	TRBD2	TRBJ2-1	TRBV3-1	TGTGCCAGCAGCCCACCGCCGAGCGGGGTCTACAATGAGCAGTTCTTC	CASSPPPSGVYNEQFF
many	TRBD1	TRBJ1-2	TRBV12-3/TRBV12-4	TGTGCCAGCAGACCGACAGGGAACTATGGCTACACCTTC	CASRPTGNYGYTF
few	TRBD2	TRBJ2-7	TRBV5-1	TGCGCCAGCAGCTTCGGACTAGCGGGAGGTAAGGAGCAGTACTTC	CASSFGLAGGKEQYF
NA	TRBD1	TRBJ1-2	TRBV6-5	TGTGCCAGCAGTTACGGGACAGGGGGCTCTGGCTACACCTTC	CASSYGTGGSGYTF
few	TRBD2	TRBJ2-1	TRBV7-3	TGTGCCAGCAGCTCCTACCTGGGGAGCGGGGACTACAATGAGCAGTTCTTC	CASSSYLGSGDYNEQFF
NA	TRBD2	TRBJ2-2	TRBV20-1	TGCAGTGCGGCTAGCGGCCACACGAACACCGGGGAGCTGTTTTTT	CSAASGHTNTGELFF
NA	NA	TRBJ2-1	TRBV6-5	TGTGCCAGCAGTTACGTGGGGAAGGGTACCAATGAGCAGTTCTTC	CASSYVGKGTNEQFF
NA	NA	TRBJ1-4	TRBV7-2	TGTGCCAGCAGCCCTATACCTGGACAGCCTAATGAAAAACTGTTTTTT	CASSPIPGQPNEKLFF
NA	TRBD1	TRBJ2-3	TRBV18	TGTGCCAGCAGGGGACAGCCGACAGATACGCAGTATTTT	CASRGQPTDTQYF
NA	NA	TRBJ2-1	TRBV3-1	TGTGCCAGCAGCCAAGATCAGACCGAGCAGTTCTTC	CASSQDQTEQFF
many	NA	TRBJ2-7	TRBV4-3	TGTGCCAGCAGCCAAGGACAGAACTACGAGCAGTACTTC	CASSQGQNYEQYF
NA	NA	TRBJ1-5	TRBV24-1	TGTGCCACCAGTGGTGACTCAGGGGCCCAAGGTCAGCCCCAGCATTTT	CATSGDSGAQGQPQHF
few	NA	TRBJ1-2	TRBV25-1	TGTGCCAGCAGTGCAGGGGCTAAAGGGTATGGCTACACCTTC	CASSAGAKGYGYTF
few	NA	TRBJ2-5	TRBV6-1	TGTGCCAGCAGATTTCTACTAGCTGAGACCCAGTACTTC	CASRFLLAETQYF